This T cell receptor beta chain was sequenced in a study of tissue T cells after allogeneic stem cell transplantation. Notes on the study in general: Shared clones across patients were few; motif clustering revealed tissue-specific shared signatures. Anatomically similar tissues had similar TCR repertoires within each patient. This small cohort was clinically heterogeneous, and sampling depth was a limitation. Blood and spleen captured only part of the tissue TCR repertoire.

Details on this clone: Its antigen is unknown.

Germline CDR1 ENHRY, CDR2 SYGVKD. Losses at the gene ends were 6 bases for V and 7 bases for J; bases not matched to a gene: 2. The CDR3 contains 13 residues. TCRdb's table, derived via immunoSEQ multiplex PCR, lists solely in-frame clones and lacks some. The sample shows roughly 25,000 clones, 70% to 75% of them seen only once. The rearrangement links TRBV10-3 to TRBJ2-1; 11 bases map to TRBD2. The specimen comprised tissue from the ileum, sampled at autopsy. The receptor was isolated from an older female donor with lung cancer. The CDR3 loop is CAIRGLAANEQFF. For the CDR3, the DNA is TGTGCCATCAGGGGACTAGCGGCTAATGAGCAGTTCTTC.